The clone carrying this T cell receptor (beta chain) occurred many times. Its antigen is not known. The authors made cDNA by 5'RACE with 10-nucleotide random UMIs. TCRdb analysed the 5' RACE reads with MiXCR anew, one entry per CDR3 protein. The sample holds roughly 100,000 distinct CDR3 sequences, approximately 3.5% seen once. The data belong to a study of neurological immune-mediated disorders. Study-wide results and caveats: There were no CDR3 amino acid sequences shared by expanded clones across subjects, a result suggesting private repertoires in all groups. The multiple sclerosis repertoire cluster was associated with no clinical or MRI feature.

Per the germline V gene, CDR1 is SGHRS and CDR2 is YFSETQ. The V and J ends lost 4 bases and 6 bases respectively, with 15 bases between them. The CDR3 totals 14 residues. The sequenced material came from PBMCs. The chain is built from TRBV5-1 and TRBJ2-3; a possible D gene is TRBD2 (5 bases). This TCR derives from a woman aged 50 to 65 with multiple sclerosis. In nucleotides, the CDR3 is TGCGCCAGCAGCCTGGCCGTATGGACTGATACGCAGTATTTT. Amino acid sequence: CASSLAVWTDTQYF.